The following is a T cell receptor beta chain sequence with its context. This sample stems from a study of shared clonotypes between healthy human individuals. The table came from immunoSEQ multiplex PCR; TCRdb's copy has only in-frame clones and leaves some out. The sample consists of approximately 500,000 clones, around 85% of them appearing once. Per the germline V gene, CDR1 is SGHAT and CDR2 is FQNNGV. V was cut by 6 bases and J by 2 bases, with 6 bases left in between. The CDR3 length is 12 residues. The TCR was taken from a woman in her 40s in good health. Some clones in this sample may be carry-over from other donors' samples. The source material was PBMCs. The chain recombines TRBV11-2 with TRBJ2-3; tentative D call: TRBD2 (5 bases). The chain's CDR3 is CASRDYTDTQYF. The CDR3 DNA is TGTGCCAGCAGAGACTACACAGATACGCAGTATTTT.